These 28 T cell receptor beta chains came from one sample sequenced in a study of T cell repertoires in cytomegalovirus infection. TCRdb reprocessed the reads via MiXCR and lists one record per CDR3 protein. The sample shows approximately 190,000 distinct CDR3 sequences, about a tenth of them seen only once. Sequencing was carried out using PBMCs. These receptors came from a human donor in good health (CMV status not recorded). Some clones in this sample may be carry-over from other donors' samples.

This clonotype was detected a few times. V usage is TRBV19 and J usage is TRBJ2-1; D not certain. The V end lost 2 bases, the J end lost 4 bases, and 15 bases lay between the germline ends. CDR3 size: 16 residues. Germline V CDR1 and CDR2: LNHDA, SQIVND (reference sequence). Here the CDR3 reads CASSISAVNLYNEQFF. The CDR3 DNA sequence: TGTGCCAGTAGTATATCGGCGGTAAACCTGTACAATGAGCAGTTCTTC. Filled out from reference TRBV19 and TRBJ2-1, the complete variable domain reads DGGITQSPKYLFRKEGQNVTLSCEQNLNHDAMYWYRQDPGQGLRLIYYSQIVNDFQKGDIAEGYSVSREKKESFPLTVTSAQKNPTAFYLCASSISAVNLYNEQFFGPGTRLTVL.

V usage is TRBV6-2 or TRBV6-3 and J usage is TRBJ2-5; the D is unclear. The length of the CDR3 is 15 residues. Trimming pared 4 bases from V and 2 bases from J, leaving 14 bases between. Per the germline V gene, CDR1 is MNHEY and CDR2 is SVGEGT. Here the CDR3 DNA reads TGTGCCAGCAGTTTAACAGCCGTTCGGCAAGAGACCCAGTACTTC. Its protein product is CASSLTAVRQETQYF.

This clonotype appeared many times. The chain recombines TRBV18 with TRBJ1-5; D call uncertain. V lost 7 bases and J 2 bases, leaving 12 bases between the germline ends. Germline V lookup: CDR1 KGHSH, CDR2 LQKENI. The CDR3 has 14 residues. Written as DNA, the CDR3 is TGTGCCAGCTGGAGACAAAGGTGCAATCAGCCCCAGCATTTT. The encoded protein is CASWRQRCNQPQHF.

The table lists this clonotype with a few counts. The CDR3 here is CAGGGNTEAFF. DNA for the CDR3: TGTGCCGGAGGGGGGAACACTGAAGCTTTCTTT. V usage is TRBV28 and J usage is TRBJ1-1, with a possible D match to TRBD1 (6 bases). This CDR3 contains 11 residues. CDR1 is MDHEN and CDR2 is SYDVKM in the germline V gene. Trimming removed 11 bases from V and 1 base from J, with 8 bases in between.

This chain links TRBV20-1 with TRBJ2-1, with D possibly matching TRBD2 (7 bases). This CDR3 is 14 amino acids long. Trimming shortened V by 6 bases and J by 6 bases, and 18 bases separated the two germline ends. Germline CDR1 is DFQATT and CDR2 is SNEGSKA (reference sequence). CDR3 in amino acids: CSAPGARGGNEQFF. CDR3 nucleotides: TGCAGTGCGCCGGGAGCGAGGGGGGGCAATGAGCAGTTCTTC.

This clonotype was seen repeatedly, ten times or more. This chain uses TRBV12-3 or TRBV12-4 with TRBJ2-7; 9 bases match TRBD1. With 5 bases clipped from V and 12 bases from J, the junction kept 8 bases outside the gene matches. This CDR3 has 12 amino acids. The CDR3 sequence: CASSARDRVAYF. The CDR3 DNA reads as TGTGCCAGCAGTGCTCGGGACAGGGTGGCGTACTTC.

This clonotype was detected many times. The DNA for the CDR3 is TGTGCCAGCAGCTGGGGGTCGAGCTCCTACGAGCAGTACTTC. Amino acid sequence: CASSWGSSSYEQYF. V and J are TRBV12-3 or TRBV12-4 and TRBJ2-7; D could derive from TRBD1 or TRBD2 (5 bases each). The CDR3 has 14 amino acids. Deletions cut 6 bases from V and 0 bases from J, with 12 bases between.

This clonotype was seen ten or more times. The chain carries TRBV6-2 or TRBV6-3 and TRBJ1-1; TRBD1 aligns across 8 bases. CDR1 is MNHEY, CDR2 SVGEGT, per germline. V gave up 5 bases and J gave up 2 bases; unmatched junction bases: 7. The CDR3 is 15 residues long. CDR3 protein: CASSTRQGINTEAFF. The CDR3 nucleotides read TGTGCCAGCAGTACCCGACAGGGGATAAACACTGAAGCTTTCTTT.

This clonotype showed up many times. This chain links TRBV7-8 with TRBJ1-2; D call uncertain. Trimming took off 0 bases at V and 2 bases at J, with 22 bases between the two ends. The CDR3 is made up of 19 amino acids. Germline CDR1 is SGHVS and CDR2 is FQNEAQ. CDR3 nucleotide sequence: TGTGCCAGCAGCTTAGCCTCAGTGACGGGGTCTTCGAAGAACTATGGCTACACCTTC. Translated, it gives CASSLASVTGSSKNYGYTF.

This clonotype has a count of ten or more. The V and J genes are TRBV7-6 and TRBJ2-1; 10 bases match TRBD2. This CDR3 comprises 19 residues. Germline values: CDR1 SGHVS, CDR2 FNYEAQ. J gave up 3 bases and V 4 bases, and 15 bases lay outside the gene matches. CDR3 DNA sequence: TGTGCCAGCAGCTCTAGCGGGGAGCGGGGGGGCCGCAGCTACAATGAGCAGTTCTTC. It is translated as CASSSSGERGGRSYNEQFF.

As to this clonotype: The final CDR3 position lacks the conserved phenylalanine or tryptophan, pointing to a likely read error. CDR3 sequence (DNA): TGTGCCAGCAGCTTAGGGACTAGCGGAGCATACAATGAGCAGTTCTTA. It specifies CASSLGTSGAYNEQFL. The rearrangement uses TRBV7-8 and TRBJ2-1; 10 bases align to TRBD2. This CDR3 has 16 residues. The germline V gene has CDR1 SGHVS and CDR2 FQNEAQ. Losses at the gene ends were 1 base for V and 4 bases for J; bases not matched to a gene: 4.

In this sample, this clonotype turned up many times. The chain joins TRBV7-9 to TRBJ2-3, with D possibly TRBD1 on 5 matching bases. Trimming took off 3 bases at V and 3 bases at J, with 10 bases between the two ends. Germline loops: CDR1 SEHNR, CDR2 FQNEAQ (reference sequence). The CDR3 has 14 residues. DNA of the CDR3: TGTGCCAGCAGCTTCGACAGAAAAACAGATACGCAGTATTTT. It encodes CASSFDRKTDTQYF.

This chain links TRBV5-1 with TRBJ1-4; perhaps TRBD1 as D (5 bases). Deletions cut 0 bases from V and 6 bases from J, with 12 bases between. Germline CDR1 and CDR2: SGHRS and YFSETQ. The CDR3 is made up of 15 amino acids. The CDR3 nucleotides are TGCGCCAGCAGCTTGGAGACAGACGGGTATGAAAAACTGTTTTTT. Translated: CASSLETDGYEKLFF.

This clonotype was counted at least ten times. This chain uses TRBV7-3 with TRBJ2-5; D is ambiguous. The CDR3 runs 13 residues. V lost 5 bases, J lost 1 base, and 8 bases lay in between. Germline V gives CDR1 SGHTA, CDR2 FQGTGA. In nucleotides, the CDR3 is TGTGCCAGCAGCCGTCGATCCCAAGAGACCCAGTACTTC. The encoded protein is CASSRRSQETQYF.

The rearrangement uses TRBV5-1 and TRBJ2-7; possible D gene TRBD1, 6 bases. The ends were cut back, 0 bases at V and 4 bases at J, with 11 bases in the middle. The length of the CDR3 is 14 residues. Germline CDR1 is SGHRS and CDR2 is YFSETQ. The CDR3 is CASSLDRARYEQYF. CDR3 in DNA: TGCGCCAGCAGCTTGGACAGGGCACGGTACGAGCAGTACTTC.

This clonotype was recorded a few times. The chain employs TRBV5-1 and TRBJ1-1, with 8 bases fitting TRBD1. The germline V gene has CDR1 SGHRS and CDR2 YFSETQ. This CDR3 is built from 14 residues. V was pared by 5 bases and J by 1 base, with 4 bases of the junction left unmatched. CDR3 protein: CASRRDRTNTEAFF. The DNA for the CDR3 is TGCGCCAGCAGAAGGGACAGGACGAACACTGAAGCTTTCTTT.

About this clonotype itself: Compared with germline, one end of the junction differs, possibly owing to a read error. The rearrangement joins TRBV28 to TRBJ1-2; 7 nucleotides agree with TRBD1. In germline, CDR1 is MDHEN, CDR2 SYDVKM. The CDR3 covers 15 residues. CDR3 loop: CASSLQGGYNYGYTF. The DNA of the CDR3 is TGTGCCAGCAGTCTTCAGGGGGGTTATAACTATGGCTACACTTTC.

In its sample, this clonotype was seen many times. The CDR3 nucleotides read TGTGCCAGCAGTCGAGGGGGGACGGGCTACGAGCAGTACTTC. Translating it yields CASSRGGTGYEQYF. The chain is built from TRBV6-2 or TRBV6-3 and TRBJ2-7; D is tentatively TRBD1 or TRBD2 (6 bases each). Trimming took 5 bases from V and 3 from J, leaving 14 bases between them. CDR1 MNHEY and CDR2 SVGEGT come from the germline V gene. The CDR3 is 14 amino acids.

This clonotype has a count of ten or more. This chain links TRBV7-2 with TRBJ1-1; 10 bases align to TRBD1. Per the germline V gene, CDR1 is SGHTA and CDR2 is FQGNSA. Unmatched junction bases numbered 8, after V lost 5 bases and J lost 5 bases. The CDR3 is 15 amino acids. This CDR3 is CASSPRRQGATEAFF. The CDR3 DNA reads TGTGCCAGCAGCCCGAGACGACAGGGGGCGACTGAAGCTTTCTTT.

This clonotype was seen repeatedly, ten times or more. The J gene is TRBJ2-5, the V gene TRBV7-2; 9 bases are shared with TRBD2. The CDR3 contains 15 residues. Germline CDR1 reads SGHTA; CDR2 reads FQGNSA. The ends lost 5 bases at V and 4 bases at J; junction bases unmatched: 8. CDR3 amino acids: CASSPLAGAGETQYF. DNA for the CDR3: TGTGCCAGCAGCCCCTTAGCGGGAGCAGGAGAGACCCAGTACTTC.

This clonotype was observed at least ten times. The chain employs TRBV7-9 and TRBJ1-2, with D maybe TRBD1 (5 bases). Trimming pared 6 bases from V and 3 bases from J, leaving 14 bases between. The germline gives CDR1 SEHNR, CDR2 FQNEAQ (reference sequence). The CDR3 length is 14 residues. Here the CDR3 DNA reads TGTGCCAGCAGGAACCGGGACGGAGACTATGGCTACACCTTC. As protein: CASRNRDGDYGYTF.

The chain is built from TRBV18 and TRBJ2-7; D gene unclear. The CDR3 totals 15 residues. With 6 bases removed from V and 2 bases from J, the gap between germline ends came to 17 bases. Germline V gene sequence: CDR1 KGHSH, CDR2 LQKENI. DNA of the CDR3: TGTGCCAGCTCCACCAGGAAGGCGAATACCTACGAGCAGTACTTC. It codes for CASSTRKANTYEQYF.

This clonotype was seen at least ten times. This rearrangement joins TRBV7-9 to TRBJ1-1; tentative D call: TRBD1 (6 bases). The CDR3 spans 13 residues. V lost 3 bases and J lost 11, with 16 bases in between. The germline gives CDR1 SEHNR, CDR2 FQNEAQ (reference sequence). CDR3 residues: CASSFEQGLLAFF. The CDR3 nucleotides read TGTGCCAGCAGCTTCGAACAGGGTCTTTTGGCTTTCTTT.

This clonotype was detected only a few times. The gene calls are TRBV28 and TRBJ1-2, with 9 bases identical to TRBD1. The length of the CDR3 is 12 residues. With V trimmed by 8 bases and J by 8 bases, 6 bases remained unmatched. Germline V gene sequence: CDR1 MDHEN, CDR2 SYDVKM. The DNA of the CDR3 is TGTGCCAGCGAGGGACAGGGCCACGGCTACACCTTC. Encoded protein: CASEGQGHGYTF.

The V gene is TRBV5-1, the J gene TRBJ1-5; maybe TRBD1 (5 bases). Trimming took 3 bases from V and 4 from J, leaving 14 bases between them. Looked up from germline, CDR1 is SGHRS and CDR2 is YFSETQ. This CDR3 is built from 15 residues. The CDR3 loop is CASSSGLTGNQPQHF. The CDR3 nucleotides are TGCGCCAGCAGCTCGGGACTCACGGGGAATCAGCCCCAGCATTTT.

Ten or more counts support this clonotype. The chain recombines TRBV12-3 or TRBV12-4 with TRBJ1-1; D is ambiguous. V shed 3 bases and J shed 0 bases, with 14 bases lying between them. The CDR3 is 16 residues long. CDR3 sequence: CASSLSPDGLNTEAFF. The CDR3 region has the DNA TGTGCCAGCAGTTTGAGTCCCGACGGCTTGAACACTGAAGCTTTCTTT.

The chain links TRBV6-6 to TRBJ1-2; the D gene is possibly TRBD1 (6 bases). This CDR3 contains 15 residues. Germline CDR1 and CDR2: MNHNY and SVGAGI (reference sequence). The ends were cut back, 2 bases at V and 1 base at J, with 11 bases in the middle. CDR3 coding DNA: TGTGCCAGCAGTTACAGGACAGAGATTAACTATGGCTACACCTTC. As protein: CASSYRTEINYGYTF.

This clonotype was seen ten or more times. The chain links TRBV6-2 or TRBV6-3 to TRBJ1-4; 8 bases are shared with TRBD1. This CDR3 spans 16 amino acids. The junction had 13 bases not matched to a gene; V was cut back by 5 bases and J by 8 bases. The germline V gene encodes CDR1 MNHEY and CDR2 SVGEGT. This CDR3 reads CASSTDRTGKREKLFF. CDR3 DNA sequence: TGTGCCAGCAGTACAGACCGGACAGGGAAAAGAGAAAAACTGTTTTTT.